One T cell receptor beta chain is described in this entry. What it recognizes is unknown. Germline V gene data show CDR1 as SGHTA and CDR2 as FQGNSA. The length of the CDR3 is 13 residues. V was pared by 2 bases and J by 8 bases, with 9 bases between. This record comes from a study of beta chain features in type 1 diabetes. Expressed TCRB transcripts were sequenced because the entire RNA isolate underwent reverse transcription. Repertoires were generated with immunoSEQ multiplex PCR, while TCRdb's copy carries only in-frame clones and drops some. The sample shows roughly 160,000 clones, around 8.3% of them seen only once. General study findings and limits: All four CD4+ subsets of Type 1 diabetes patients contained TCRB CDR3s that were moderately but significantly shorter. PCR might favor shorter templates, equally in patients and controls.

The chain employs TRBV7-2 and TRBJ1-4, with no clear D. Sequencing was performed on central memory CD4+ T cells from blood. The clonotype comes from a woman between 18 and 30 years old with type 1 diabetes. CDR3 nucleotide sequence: TGTGCCAGCAGCTTATATGACACGGAAAAACTGTTTTTT. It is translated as CASSLYDTEKLFF.